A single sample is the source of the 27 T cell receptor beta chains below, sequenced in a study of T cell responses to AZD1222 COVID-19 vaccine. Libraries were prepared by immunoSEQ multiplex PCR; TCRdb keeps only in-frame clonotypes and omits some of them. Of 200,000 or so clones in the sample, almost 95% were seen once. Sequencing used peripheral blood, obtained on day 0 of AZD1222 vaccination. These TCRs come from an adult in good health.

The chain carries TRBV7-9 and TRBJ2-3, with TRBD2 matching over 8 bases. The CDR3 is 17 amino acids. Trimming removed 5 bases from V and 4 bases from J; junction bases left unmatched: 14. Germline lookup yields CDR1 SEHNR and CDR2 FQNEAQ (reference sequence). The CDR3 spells CASSHRRGAGDPDTQYF. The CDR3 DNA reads TGTGCCAGCAGCCACCGTCGGGGAGCGGGAGACCCAGATACGCAGTATTTT.

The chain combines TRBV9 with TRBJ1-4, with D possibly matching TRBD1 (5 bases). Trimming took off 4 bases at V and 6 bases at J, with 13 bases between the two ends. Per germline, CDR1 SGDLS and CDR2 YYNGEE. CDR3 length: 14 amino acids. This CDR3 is CASSTGTRDEKLFF. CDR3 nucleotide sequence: TGTGCCAGCAGCACCGGGACGAGGGATGAAAAACTGTTTTTT.

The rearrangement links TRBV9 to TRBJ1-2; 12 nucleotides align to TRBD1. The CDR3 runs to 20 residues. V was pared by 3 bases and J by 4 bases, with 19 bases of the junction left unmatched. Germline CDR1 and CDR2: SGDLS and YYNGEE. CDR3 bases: TGTGCCAGCAGCGAGACCCTTCATCCGGGACAGGGGGCTAGTAGCTATGGCTACACCTTC. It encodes CASSETLHPGQGASSYGYTF.

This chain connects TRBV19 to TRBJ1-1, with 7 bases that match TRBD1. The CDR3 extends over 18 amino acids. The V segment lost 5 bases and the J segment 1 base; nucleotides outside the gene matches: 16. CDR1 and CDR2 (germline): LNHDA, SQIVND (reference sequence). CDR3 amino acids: CASSPAPRQGRTNTEAFF. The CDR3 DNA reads TGTGCCAGTAGTCCGGCACCACGACAGGGAAGGACGAACACTGAAGCTTTCTTT. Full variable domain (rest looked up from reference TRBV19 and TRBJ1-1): DGGITQSPKYLFRKEGQNVTLSCEQNLNHDAMYWYRQDPGQGLRLIYYSQIVNDFQKGDIAEGYSVSREKKESFPLTVTSAQKNPTAFYLCASSPAPRQGRTNTEAFFGQGTRLTVV.

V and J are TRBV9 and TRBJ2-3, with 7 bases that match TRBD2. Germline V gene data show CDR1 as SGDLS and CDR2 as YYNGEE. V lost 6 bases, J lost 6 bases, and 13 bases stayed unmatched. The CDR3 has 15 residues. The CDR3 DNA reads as TGTGCCAGCAATGAGCGGGGCGTAAGTGTCGATACGCAGTATTTT. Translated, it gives CASNERGVSVDTQYF.

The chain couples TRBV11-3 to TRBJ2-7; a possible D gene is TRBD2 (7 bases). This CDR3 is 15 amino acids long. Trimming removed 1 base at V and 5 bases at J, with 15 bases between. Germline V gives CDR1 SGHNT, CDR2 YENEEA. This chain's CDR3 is CASSLGGGYSDEQYF. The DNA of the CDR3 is TGTGCCAGCAGCTTAGGCGGGGGCTATAGCGACGAGCAGTACTTC.

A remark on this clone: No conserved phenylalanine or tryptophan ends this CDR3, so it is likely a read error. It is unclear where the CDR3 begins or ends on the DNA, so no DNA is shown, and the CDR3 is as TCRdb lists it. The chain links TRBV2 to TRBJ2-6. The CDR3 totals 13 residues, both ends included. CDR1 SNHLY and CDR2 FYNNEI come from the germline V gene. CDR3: CASSETSGAPPEI.

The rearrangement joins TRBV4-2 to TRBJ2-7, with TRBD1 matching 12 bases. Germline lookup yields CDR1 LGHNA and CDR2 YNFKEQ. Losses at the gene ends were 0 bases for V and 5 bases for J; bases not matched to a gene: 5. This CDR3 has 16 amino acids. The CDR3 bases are TGTGCCAGCAGCCAAGACCCCGGGACAGGGGGCAACGAGCAGTACTTC. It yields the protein CASSQDPGTGGNEQYF.

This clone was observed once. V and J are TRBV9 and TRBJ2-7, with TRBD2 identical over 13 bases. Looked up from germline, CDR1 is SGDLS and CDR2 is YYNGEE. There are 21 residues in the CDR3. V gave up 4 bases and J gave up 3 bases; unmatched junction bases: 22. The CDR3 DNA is TGTGCCAGCAGCCCACGTAGAGGGGGCACTAGCGGGAGGGCCCTGGGCTACGAGCAGTACTTC. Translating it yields CASSPRRGGTSGRALGYEQYF.

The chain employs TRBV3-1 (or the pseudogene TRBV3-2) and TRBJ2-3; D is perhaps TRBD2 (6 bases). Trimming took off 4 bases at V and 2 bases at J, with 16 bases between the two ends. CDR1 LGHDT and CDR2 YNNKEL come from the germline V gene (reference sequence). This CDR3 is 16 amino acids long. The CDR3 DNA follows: TGTGCCAGCAGCCGAAAACTAGCAACGGTCACAGATACGCAGTATTTT. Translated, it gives CASSRKLATVTDTQYF.

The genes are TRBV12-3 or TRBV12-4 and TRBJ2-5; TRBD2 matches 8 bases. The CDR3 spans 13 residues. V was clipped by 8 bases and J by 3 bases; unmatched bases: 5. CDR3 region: CASGRTSKETQYF. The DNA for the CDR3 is TGTGCCAGCGGCCGGACTAGCAAAGAGACCCAGTACTTC.

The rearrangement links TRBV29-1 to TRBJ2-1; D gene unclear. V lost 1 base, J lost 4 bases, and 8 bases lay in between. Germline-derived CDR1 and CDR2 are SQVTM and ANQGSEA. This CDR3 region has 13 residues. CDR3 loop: CSVEGVKYNEQFF. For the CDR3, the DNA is TGCAGCGTTGAAGGCGTGAAATACAATGAGCAGTTCTTC.

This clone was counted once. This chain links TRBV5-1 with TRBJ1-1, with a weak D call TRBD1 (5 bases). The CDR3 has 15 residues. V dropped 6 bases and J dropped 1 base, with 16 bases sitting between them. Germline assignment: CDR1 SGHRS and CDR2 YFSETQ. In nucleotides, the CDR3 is TGCGCCAGCAAAAGACACACCCAGGGGAACACTGAAGCTTTCTTT. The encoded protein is CASKRHTQGNTEAFF.

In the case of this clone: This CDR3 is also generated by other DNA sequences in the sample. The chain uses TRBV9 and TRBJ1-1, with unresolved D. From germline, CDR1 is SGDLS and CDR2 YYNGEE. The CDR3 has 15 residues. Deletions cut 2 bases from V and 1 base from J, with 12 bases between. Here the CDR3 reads CASSVGTLGNTEAFF. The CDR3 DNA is TGTGCCAGCAGCGTCGGAACTTTAGGGAACACTGAAGCTTTCTTT.

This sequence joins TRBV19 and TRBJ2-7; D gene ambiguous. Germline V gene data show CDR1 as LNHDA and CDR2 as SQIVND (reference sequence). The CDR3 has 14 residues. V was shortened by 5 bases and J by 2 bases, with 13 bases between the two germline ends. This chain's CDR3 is CASSHPSVPYEQYF. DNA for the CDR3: TGTGCCAGTAGTCATCCGTCGGTCCCCTACGAGCAGTACTTC.

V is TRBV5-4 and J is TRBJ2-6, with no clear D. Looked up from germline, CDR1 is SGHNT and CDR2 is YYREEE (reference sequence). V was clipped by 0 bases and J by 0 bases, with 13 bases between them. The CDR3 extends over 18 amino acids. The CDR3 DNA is TGTGCCAGCAGCTTGGTGCCCAGGACCAACTCTGGGGCCAACGTCCTGACTTTC. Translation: CASSLVPRTNSGANVLTF.

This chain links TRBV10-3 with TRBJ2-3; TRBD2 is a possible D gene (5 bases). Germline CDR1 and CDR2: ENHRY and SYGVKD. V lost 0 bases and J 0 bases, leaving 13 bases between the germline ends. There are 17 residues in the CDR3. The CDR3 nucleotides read TGTGCCATCAGTGAGTCGGGAGCTATTTCTAGCACAGATACGCAGTATTTT. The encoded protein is CAISESGAISSTDTQYF.

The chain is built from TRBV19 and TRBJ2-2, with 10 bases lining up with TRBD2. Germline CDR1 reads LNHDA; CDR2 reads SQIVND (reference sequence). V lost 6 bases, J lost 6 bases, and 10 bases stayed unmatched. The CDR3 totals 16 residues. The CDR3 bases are TGTGCCAGTAGGATCCTAGCAGCGGGAGGGTCCGGGGAGCTGTTTTTT. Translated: CASRILAAGGSGELFF.

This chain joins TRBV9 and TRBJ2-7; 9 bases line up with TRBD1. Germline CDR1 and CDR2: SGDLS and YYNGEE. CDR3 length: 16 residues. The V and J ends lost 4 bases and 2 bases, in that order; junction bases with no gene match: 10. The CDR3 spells CASSIGGGQGAYEQYF. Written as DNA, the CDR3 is TGTGCCAGCAGCATAGGAGGGGGACAGGGTGCCTACGAGCAGTACTTC.

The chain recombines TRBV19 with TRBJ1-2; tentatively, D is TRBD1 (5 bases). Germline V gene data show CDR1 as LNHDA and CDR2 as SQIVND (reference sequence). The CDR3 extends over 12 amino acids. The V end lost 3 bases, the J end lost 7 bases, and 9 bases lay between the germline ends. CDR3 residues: CASSMRGGGYTF. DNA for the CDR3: TGTGCCAGTAGTATGAGGGGTGGTGGCTACACCTTC.

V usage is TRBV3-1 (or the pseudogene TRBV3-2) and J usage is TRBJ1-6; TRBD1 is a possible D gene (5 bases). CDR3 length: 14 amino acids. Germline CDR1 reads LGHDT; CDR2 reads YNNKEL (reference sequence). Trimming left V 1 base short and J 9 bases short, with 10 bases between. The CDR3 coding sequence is TGTGCCAGCAGCCAAGGGGGGGAAGGTTCACCCCTCCACTTT. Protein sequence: CASSQGGEGSPLHF.

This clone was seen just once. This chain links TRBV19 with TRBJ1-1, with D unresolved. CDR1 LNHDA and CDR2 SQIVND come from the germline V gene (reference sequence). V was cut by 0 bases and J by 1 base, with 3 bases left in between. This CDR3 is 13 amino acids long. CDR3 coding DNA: TGTGCCAGTAGTATAGAACGGAACACTGAAGCTTTCTTT. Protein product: CASSIERNTEAFF.

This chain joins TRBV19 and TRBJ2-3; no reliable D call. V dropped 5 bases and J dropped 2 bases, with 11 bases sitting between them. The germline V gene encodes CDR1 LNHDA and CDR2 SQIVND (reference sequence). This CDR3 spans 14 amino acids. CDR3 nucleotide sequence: TGTGCCAGTAGTCTCCGGGTTGCCACAGATACGCAGTATTTT. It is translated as CASSLRVATDTQYF.

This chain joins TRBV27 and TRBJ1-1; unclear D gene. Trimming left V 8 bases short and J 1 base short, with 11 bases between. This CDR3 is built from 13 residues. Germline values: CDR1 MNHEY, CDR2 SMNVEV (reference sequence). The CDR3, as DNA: TGTGCCAGCGGACGACCAGGGAACACTGAAGCTTTCTTT. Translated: CASGRPGNTEAFF.

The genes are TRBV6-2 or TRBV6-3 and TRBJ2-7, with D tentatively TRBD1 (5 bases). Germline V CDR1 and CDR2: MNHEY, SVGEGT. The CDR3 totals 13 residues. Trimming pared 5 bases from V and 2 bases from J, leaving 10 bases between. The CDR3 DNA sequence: TGTGCCAGCAGTCTTGACAGAGCCTACGAGCAGTACTTC. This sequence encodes CASSLDRAYEQYF.

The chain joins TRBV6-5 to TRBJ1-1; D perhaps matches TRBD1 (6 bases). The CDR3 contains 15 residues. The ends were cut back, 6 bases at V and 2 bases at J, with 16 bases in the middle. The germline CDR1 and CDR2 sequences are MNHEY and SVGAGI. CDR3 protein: CASSSLGQKNTEAFF. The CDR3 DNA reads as TGTGCCAGCAGCTCCCTAGGACAGAAAAACACTGAAGCTTTCTTT.

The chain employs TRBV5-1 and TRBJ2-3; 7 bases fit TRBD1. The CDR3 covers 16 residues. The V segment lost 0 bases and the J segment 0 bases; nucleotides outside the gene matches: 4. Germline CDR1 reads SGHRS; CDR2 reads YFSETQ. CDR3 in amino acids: CASSLDRGFSTDTQYF. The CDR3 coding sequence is TGCGCCAGCAGCTTGGACAGGGGATTTAGCACAGATACGCAGTATTTT. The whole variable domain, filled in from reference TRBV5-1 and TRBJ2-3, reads KAGVTQTPRYLIKTRGQQVTLSCSPISGHRSVSWYQQTPGQGLQFLFEYFSETQRNKGNFPGRFSGRQFSNSRSEMNVSTLELGDSALYLCASSLDRGFSTDTQYFGPGTRLTVL.